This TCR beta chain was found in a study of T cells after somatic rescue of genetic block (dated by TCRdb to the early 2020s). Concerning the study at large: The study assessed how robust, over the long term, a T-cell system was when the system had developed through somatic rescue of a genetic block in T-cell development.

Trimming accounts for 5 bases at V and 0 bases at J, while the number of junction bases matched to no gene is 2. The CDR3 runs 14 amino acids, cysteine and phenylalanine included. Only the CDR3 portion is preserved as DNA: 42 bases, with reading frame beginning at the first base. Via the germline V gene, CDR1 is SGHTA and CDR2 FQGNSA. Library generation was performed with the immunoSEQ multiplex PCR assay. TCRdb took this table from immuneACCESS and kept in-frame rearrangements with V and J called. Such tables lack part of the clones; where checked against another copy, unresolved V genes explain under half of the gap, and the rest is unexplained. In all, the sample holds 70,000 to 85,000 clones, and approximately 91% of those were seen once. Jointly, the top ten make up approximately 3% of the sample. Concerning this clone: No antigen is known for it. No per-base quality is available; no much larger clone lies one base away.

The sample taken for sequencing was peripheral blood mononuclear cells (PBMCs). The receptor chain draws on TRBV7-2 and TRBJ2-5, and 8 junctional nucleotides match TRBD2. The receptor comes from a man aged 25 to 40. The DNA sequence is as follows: TGTGCCAGCAGCCGCGGGGGGAACCAAGAGACCCAGTACTTC. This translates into CASSRGGNQETQYF. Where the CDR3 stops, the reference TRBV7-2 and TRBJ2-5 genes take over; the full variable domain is GAGVSQSPSNKVTEKGKDVELRCDPISGHTALYWYRQSLGQGLEFLIYFQGNSAPDKSGLPSDRFSAERTGGSVSTLTIQRTQQEDSAVYLCASSRGGNQETQYFGPGTRLLVL.